These 12 T cell receptor beta chains came from one sample sequenced in a study of cytomegalovirus exposure and HLA in healthy donors. The PCR contained 60 Vbeta and 13 Jbeta primers. Method: immunoSEQ multiplex PCR; TCRdb's copy keeps in-frame clones and lacks some. The profile shows over 130,000 clones, approximately 80% of them singletons. Sequencing was performed on PBMCs. These receptor sequences come from a woman in her forties in good health and CMV-seropositive.

This chain connects TRBV28 to TRBJ2-1; 7 nucleotides match TRBD1. Germline trimming cut 7 bases from V and 0 bases from J; bases unmatched to any gene: 9. This CDR3 has 16 amino acids. Germline-derived CDR1 and CDR2 are MDHEN and SYDVKM. The CDR3 reads CASTPHTGASYNEQFF. The CDR3 DNA reads TGTGCCAGCACACCTCACACAGGGGCCTCCTACAATGAGCAGTTCTTC.

This chain uses TRBV19 with TRBJ2-3, with 9 positions matching TRBD2. The CDR3 runs to 16 residues. Germline assignment: CDR1 LNHDA and CDR2 SQIVND (reference sequence). The V segment lost 10 bases and the J segment 4 bases; nucleotides outside the gene matches: 15. The CDR3 nucleotides are TGTGCCACCAAACAGAATAGCGGGAGTCCCGCAGATACGCAGTATTTT. Protein sequence: CATKQNSGSPADTQYF.

The chain combines TRBV19 with TRBJ1-1, with D perhaps TRBD1 (6 bases). Germline-derived CDR1 and CDR2 are LNHDA and SQIVND (reference sequence). Trimming left V 5 bases short and J 1 base short, with 8 bases between. This CDR3 has 13 amino acids. CDR3 nucleotides: TGTGCCAGTAGTTTGACAGGGAACACTGAAGCTTTCTTT. Amino acid sequence: CASSLTGNTEAFF.

This clone showed up just a few times. The chain employs TRBV9 and TRBJ2-2; D perhaps matches TRBD2 (7 bases). There are 16 residues in the CDR3. Germline CDR1 reads SGDLS; CDR2 reads YYNGEE. The V end was cut by 0 bases, the J end by 6 bases, with 15 bases between. The CDR3 loop is CASSVGAGEGAGELFF. CDR3 DNA sequence: TGTGCCAGCAGCGTAGGGGCGGGAGAGGGGGCCGGGGAGCTGTTTTTT. The full variable domain, rest sourced from reference TRBV9 and TRBJ2-2, is DSGVTQTPKHLITATGQRVTLRCSPRSGDLSVYWYQQSLDQGLQFLIQYYNGEERAKGNILERFSAQQFPDLHSELNLSSLELGDSALYFCASSVGAGEGAGELFFGEGSRLTVL.

The CDR3 sequence is CASSFHSTDTQYF. In DNA, the CDR3 is TGTGCCAGCAGTTTTCATAGCACAGATACGCAGTATTTT. The rearrangement links TRBV28 to TRBJ2-3; D remains ambiguous. Trimming shortened V by 3 bases and J by 0 bases, and 4 bases separated the two germline ends. The CDR3 runs 13 residues. Germline CDR1 and CDR2: MDHEN and SYDVKM.

The J gene is TRBJ2-5, the V gene TRBV28, with 13 positions matching TRBD2. This CDR3 contains 15 residues. Trimming at V came to 6 bases and at J to 5 bases, leaving 6 bases not matched to a gene. The germline V gene has CDR1 MDHEN and CDR2 SYDVKM. In DNA, the CDR3 is TGTGCCAGCAGCTGGAGACTAGCGGGAGGTGAGACCCAGTACTTC. Its protein product is CASSWRLAGGETQYF.

DNA of the CDR3: TGCGCCAGCAGAAGAGCCGGACAGGGGGCGCAGGAGCAGTACTTC. Amino acids: CASRRAGQGAQEQYF. The V gene is TRBV5-1, the J gene TRBJ2-7; 11 nucleotides match TRBD1. Germline lookup yields CDR1 SGHRS and CDR2 YFSETQ. V gave up 5 bases and J gave up 7 bases; unmatched junction bases: 11. CDR3 size: 15 residues.

The CDR3: CASILGQGETGELFF. The CDR3 coding sequence is TGCGCCAGCATACTCGGACAGGGGGAAACCGGGGAGCTGTTTTTT. The V gene is TRBV5-1, the J gene TRBJ2-2; 10 nucleotides line up with TRBD1. This CDR3 contains 15 residues. The junction had 7 bases not matched to a gene; V was cut back by 6 bases and J by 5 bases. Germline values: CDR1 SGHRS, CDR2 YFSETQ.

CDR3 region: CASRPPWGGWAGPPSYEQYF. DNA for the CDR3: TGTGCAAGTCGCCCCCCCTGGGGTGGTTGGGCGGGGCCCCCTTCCTACGAGCAGTACTTC. The rearrangement links TRBV12-2 to TRBJ2-7; TRBD2 is taken as the D call from the table, unchecked against the DNA. TRBV12-2 is a pseudogene locus. The CDR3 loop spans 20 amino acids.

The chain recombines TRBV7-2 with TRBJ2-3; no reliable D call. The CDR3 consists of 16 residues. From germline, CDR1 is SGHTA and CDR2 FQGNSA. V dropped 3 bases and J dropped 6 bases, with 19 bases sitting between them. The CDR3 sequence: CASSFIPNTPRDTQYF. In nucleotides, the CDR3 is TGTGCCAGCAGCTTTATCCCAAACACCCCTAGGGATACGCAGTATTTT. Supplemented by reference TRBV7-2 and TRBJ2-3, the full variable domain reads GAGVSQSPSNKVTEKGKDVELRCDPISGHTALYWYRQSLGQGLEFLIYFQGNSAPDKSGLPSDRFSAERTGGSVSTLTIQRTQQEDSAVYLCASSFIPNTPRDTQYFGPGTRLTVL.

The chain employs TRBV5-4 and TRBJ2-1, with 7 bases that match TRBD2. The CDR3 has 16 residues. After removal of 0 bases from V and 7 bases from J, the junction contained 10 bases not matched to a gene. CDR1 is SGHNT, CDR2 YYREEE, per germline (reference sequence). The CDR3 region is CASSLDAGAGGNEQFF. The CDR3 nucleotides are TGTGCCAGCAGCTTGGACGCGGGAGCAGGTGGTAATGAGCAGTTCTTC.

This clone came up once. V is TRBV19 and J is TRBJ1-5; 11 bases align to TRBD1. CDR3 length equals 18 residues. V shed 6 bases and J 3 bases; nucleotides not matched to a gene: 13. In germline, CDR1 is LNHDA, CDR2 SQIVND (reference sequence). CDR3 amino acids: CASSDGQGALSINQPQHF. CDR3 DNA sequence: TGTGCCAGTAGCGACGGACAGGGGGCGCTTAGTATCAATCAGCCCCAGCATTTT.